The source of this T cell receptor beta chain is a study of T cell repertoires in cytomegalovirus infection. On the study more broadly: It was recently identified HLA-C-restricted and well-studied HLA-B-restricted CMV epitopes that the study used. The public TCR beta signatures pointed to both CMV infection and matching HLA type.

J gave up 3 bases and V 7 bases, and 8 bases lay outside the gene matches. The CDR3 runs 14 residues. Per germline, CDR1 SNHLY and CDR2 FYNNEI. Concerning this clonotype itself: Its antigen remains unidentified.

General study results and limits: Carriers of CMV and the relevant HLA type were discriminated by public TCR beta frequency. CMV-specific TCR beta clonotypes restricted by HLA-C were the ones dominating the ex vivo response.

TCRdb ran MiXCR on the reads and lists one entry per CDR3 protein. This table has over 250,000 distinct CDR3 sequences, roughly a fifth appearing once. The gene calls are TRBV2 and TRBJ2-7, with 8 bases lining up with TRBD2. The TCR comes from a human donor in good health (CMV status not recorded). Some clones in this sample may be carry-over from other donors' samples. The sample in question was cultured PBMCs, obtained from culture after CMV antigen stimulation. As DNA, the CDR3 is TGTGCCAGCAACCCTCGGGGGGGGGGCTACGAGCAGTACTTC. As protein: CASNPRGGGYEQYF.